These 13 T cell receptor beta chains originate from one sample sequenced in a study of cytomegalovirus exposure and HLA in healthy donors. It was with 60 Vbeta and 13 Jbeta primers that the PCR ran. Method: immunoSEQ multiplex PCR; TCRdb's copy keeps in-frame clones and lacks some. The data hold roughly 100,000 clones, with under 85% observed a single time. Sequencing was done on a sample of PBMCs. These receptors originate from a woman aged 40 to 50 in good health and CMV-seronegative.

The chain is built from TRBV19 and TRBJ2-7; TRBD2 agrees at 7 bases. The CDR3 contains 11 residues. From germline, CDR1 is LNHDA and CDR2 SQIVND (reference sequence). J lost 7 bases, V lost 8 bases, and 5 bases had no gene match. The CDR3, as DNA: TGTGCCAGTTCAGCGGGGAGAGAGCAGTACTTC. Its translation: CASSAGREQYF.

This clone was observed a few times. For the CDR3, the DNA is TGTGCCAGCAGCTTAGCACAGGGGGCACAAGAGACCCAGTACTTC. It is translated as CASSLAQGAQETQYF. The chain carries TRBV7-9 and TRBJ2-5; TRBD1 matches at 9 bases. The length of the CDR3 is 15 residues. With 0 bases clipped from V and 2 bases from J, the junction kept 1 base outside the gene matches. Per the germline V gene, CDR1 is SEHNR and CDR2 is FQNEAQ (reference sequence).

The chain recombines TRBV2 with TRBJ1-3; 10 bases fit TRBD1. V shed 7 bases and J 2 bases; nucleotides not matched to a gene: 5. The CDR3 is made up of 15 amino acids. The V gene's germline CDR1 is SNHLY and CDR2 FYNNEI. The CDR3 sequence is CASNSDRGTGNTIYF. The CDR3 DNA reads as TGTGCCAGCAATTCGGACAGGGGGACTGGAAACACCATATATTTT.

This chain uses TRBV28 with TRBJ2-6; a weak D match, TRBD2 (6 bases). V lost 3 bases and J 0 bases, leaving 12 bases between the germline ends. Germline V gene sequence: CDR1 MDHEN, CDR2 SYDVKM. The CDR3 consists of 17 residues. The CDR3 loop is CASSLLAARSGANVLTF. The CDR3 DNA sequence: TGTGCCAGCAGTTTGTTAGCGGCCCGCTCTGGGGCCAACGTCCTGACTTTC.

CDR3 in amino acids: CASKNRVGRSGNQPQHF. The CDR3 DNA reads TGTGCCAGTAAGAACAGGGTTGGTCGTAGTGGCAATCAGCCCCAGCATTTT. The chain joins TRBV19 to TRBJ1-5, with TRBD1 as a possible D gene (6 bases). This CDR3 spans 17 amino acids. Per germline, CDR1 LNHDA and CDR2 SQIVND (reference sequence). The V end was cut by 7 bases, the J end by 2 bases, with 21 bases between.

This clone showed up just a few times. The rearrangement links TRBV7-8 to TRBJ2-5; TRBD1 matches 8 bases. With V trimmed by 2 bases and J by 6 bases, 8 bases remained unmatched. This CDR3 is 15 amino acids long. CDR1 is SGHVS, CDR2 FQNEAQ, per germline. CDR3 sequence reads: CASSLSDRVWKTQYF. In DNA form, the CDR3 reads TGTGCCAGCAGCTTATCGGACAGGGTCTGGAAGACCCAGTACTTC.

The V and J genes are TRBV19 and TRBJ1-1, with TRBD1 as a possible D gene (6 bases). This CDR3 comprises 14 residues. V was cut by 5 bases and J by 6 bases, with 16 bases left in between. The germline V gene has CDR1 LNHDA and CDR2 SQIVND (reference sequence). CDR3 region: CASSSQGREAEAFF. As DNA, the CDR3 is TGTGCCAGTAGTTCGCAGGGGCGAGAAGCTGAAGCTTTCTTT.

This clone was seen more than once but under ten times. This chain connects TRBV28 to TRBJ2-7; D is perhaps TRBD2 (6 bases). Germline CDR1 reads MDHEN; CDR2 reads SYDVKM. With 5 bases removed from V and 3 bases from J, the gap between germline ends came to 14 bases. CDR3 length: 14 amino acids. The CDR3 sequence: CASSPGVGRYEQYF. DNA for the CDR3: TGTGCCAGCAGTCCGGGGGTGGGGCGCTACGAGCAGTACTTC.

This chain connects TRBV14 to TRBJ1-1, with TRBD1 identical over 10 bases. This CDR3 contains 15 residues. Germline V gives CDR1 SGHDN, CDR2 FVKESK. After removal of 1 base from V and 11 bases from J, the junction contained 10 bases not matched to a gene. The CDR3: CASSQADRGFRGAFF. The DNA for the CDR3 is TGTGCCAGCAGCCAAGCGGACAGGGGGTTTAGGGGGGCTTTCTTT.

V and J are TRBV30 and TRBJ2-5; 7 bases are shared with TRBD2. Per the germline V gene, CDR1 is GTSNPN and CDR2 is SVGIG (reference sequence). J gave up 1 base and V 1 base, and 3 bases lay outside the gene matches. This CDR3 has 14 residues. The CDR3 DNA reads TGTGCCTGGAGTGGCCTAGCGGCCCAAGAGACCCAGTACTTC. This encodes CAWSGLAAQETQYF.

The CDR3 loop is CASSVSLTSGSPYEQFF. The CDR3 bases are TGTGCCAGCAGCGTTTCCCTAACTAGCGGGAGTCCTTACGAGCAGTTCTTC. J is TRBJ2-1 and V is TRBV9; TRBD2 agrees at 11 bases. The germline V gene has CDR1 SGDLS and CDR2 YYNGEE. This CDR3 has 17 residues. Germline trimming cut 2 bases from V and 10 bases from J; bases unmatched to any gene: 14. The variable domain in full, completed from reference TRBV9 and TRBJ2-1, reads DSGVTQTPKHLITATGQRVTLRCSPRSGDLSVYWYQQSLDQGLQFLIQYYNGEERAKGNILERFSAQQFPDLHSELNLSSLELGDSALYFCASSVSLTSGSPYEQFFGPGTRLTVL.

This clone appeared a few times. This sequence joins TRBV11-2 and TRBJ1-2; 8 bases are shared with TRBD1. The CDR3 is made up of 15 amino acids. The germline gives CDR1 SGHAT, CDR2 FQNNGV. The J segment lost 5 bases and the V segment lost 1 base, leaving 6 bases of the junction unmatched. This CDR3 reads CASSLVTGEGYGYTF. The CDR3 coding sequence is TGTGCCAGCAGCTTAGTGACAGGGGAAGGGTATGGCTACACCTTC.

The rearrangement links TRBV15 to TRBJ2-1, with 9 nucleotides matching TRBD2. Germline lookup yields CDR1 LNHNV and CDR2 YYDKDF (reference sequence). V shed 0 bases and J 5 bases; nucleotides not matched to a gene: 11. The CDR3 length is 18 residues. CDR3 DNA: TGTGCCACCAGCAGAGAGTCGGCCTTTAGCGGGAGTGACAATGAGCAGTTCTTC. Residues: CATSRESAFSGSDNEQFF.